Presented here are 2 T cell receptor beta chains from one specimen sequenced in a study of blood T cell repertoires in COVID-19. Data came from immunoSEQ multiplex PCR; TCRdb stores just in-frame clones and leaves some out. The table shows around 110,000 clones, with 75% to 90% occurring only once. Sequenced sample: peripheral blood. The receptors derive from a man in his forties or fifties with acute or convalescent COVID-19.

This clone was detected a few times. The chain links TRBV5-6 to TRBJ2-4; TRBD1 is a possible D gene (5 bases). CDR3 length equals 13 residues. Trimming stripped 0 bases from V and 6 bases from J, with 7 bases between. CDR1 SGHDT and CDR2 YYEEEE come from the germline V gene. CDR3 nucleotides: TGTGCCAGCAGCTTGGTTGGGGCAAACATTCAGTACTTC. Its protein product is CASSLVGANIQYF.

The sample holds one count of this clone. V gene TRBV5-4 combines with J gene TRBJ1-1, with D possibly TRBD1 on 5 matching bases. Germline CDR1 is SGHNT and CDR2 is YYREEE (reference sequence). The ends were cut back, 2 bases at V and 0 bases at J, with 11 bases in the middle. CDR3 length: 15 amino acids. This chain's CDR3 is CASSLYNRLNTEAFF. The CDR3 bases are TGTGCCAGCAGCTTATATAACAGGCTGAACACTGAAGCTTTCTTT.